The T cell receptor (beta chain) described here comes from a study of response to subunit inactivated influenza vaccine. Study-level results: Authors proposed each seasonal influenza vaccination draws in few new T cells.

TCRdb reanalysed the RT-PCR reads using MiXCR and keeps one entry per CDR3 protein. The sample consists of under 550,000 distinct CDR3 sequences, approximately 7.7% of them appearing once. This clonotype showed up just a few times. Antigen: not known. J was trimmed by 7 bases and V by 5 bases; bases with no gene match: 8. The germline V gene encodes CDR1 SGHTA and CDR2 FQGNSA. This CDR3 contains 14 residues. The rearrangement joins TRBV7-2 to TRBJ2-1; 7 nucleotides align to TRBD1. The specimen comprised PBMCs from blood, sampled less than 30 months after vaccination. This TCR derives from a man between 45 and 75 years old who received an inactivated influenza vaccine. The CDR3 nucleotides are TGTGCCAGCAGCAAACGACAGGGCGGGAATGAGCAGTTCTTC. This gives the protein CASSKRQGGNEQFF.